These T cell receptor beta chains were read from a single sample in a study of Tregs in tolerant kidney transplant recipients. Some clones are missing from TCRdb's copy, which holds only in-frame ones; the method was immunoSEQ multiplex PCR. Seen here are some 55,000 clones, more than 70% observed once, and the top ten hold roughly 5.2%. The specimen was CD4+ T cells from blood. The receptors stem from a human donor in good health. Each CDR3 is given with its conserved first and last residue. A D gene is named only where the DNA matches it firmly. The size entry is marked missing in some rows and otherwise reads once, few, many or a size class.

j_call: TRBJ1-1
v_call: TRBV5-1
clone_size: medium-sized
d_call: NA
cdr3_aa: CASSLRGLGAGNTEAFF
cdr3_nt: TGCGCCAGCAGCTTGAGAGGGCTGGGGGCGGGGAACACTGAAGCTTTCTTT

j_call: TRBJ2-7
v_call: TRBV18
clone_size: once
d_call: NA
cdr3_aa: CASSPTTGVYEQYF
cdr3_nt: TGTGCCAGCTCACCGACCACGGGAGTCTACGAGCAGTACTTC

j_call: TRBJ1-2
v_call: TRBV7-8
clone_size: NA
d_call: NA
cdr3_aa: CASSLLQGKVGYTF
cdr3_nt: TGTGCCAGCAGCTTACTCCAGGGGAAAGTTGGCTACACCTTC

j_call: TRBJ2-3
v_call: TRBV9
clone_size: once
d_call: NA
cdr3_aa: CASSVLDSVTDTQYF
cdr3_nt: TGTGCCAGCAGCGTGCTTGACTCGGTCACAGATACGCAGTATTTT

j_call: TRBJ2-5
v_call: TRBV5-1
clone_size: NA
d_call: NA
cdr3_aa: CASSQTFGLQETQYF
cdr3_nt: TGCGCCAGCAGCCAAACCTTTGGCCTTCAAGAGACCCAGTACTTC

j_call: TRBJ2-7
v_call: TRBV30
clone_size: NA
d_call: NA
cdr3_aa: CAWSVGGSYEQYF
cdr3_nt: TGTGCCTGGAGTGTAGGGGGCTCCTACGAGCAGTACTTC

j_call: TRBJ1-1
v_call: TRBV5-6
clone_size: NA
d_call: NA
cdr3_aa: CASSLDPYTEAFF
cdr3_nt: TGTGCCAGCAGCTTGGACCCGTACACTGAAGCTTTCTTT

j_call: TRBJ1-1
v_call: TRBV7-9
clone_size: NA
d_call: TRBD1
cdr3_aa: CASSRKDRTHTEAFF
cdr3_nt: TGTGCCAGCAGCCGTAAGGACAGGACCCACACTGAAGCTTTCTTT

j_call: TRBJ1-4
v_call: TRBV2
clone_size: once
d_call: TRBD1
cdr3_aa: CASSALTGGEKLFF
cdr3_nt: TGTGCCAGCAGTGCCCTCACAGGGGGAGAAAAACTGTTTTTT

j_call: TRBJ1-2
v_call: TRBV4-2
clone_size: NA
d_call: NA
cdr3_aa: CASSQAGHRRTYGYTF
cdr3_nt: TGTGCCAGCAGCCAAGCCGGACACCGAAGGACATATGGCTACACCTTC

j_call: TRBJ2-3
v_call: TRBV27
clone_size: few
d_call: NA
cdr3_aa: CASSTPPSDTQYF
cdr3_nt: TGTGCCAGCAGTACCCCCCCGTCGGATACGCAGTATTTT

j_call: TRBJ2-1
v_call: TRBV19
clone_size: NA
d_call: TRBD1
cdr3_aa: CASSIIGQGALNEQFF
cdr3_nt: TGTGCCAGTAGTATAATTGGACAGGGGGCGTTAAATGAGCAGTTCTTC

j_call: TRBJ2-5
v_call: TRBV5-6
clone_size: NA
d_call: NA
cdr3_aa: CASSLGTYQETQYF
cdr3_nt: TGTGCCAGCAGCTTGGGGACATATCAAGAGACCCAGTACTTC

j_call: TRBJ2-7
v_call: TRBV30
clone_size: NA
d_call: TRBD1
cdr3_aa: CAWGPDRDHEQYF
cdr3_nt: TGTGCCTGGGGACCAGACAGGGACCACGAGCAGTACTTC

j_call: TRBJ1-2
v_call: TRBV2
clone_size: NA
d_call: NA
cdr3_aa: CASSEIQGSDYGYTF
cdr3_nt: TGTGCCAGCAGTGAAATACAGGGAAGCGACTATGGCTACACCTTC

j_call: TRBJ2-3
v_call: TRBV7-2
clone_size: few
d_call: NA
cdr3_aa: CASSLGGARDTQYF
cdr3_nt: TGTGCCAGCAGCTTGGGGGGGGCGAGAGATACGCAGTATTTT

j_call: TRBJ2-7
v_call: TRBV29-1
clone_size: NA
d_call: NA
cdr3_aa: CSVASVGAYEQYF
cdr3_nt: TGCAGCGTTGCGAGTGTAGGGGCCTACGAGCAGTACTTC

j_call: TRBJ1-1
v_call: TRBV12-5
clone_size: NA
d_call: TRBD1
cdr3_aa: CASGLSTGTGYTEAFF
cdr3_nt: TGTGCTAGTGGACTTTCGACCGGGACAGGGTACACTGAAGCTTTCTTT

j_call: TRBJ2-7
v_call: TRBV25-1
clone_size: NA
d_call: TRBD1
cdr3_aa: CASSDLGQHYEQYF
cdr3_nt: TGTGCCAGCAGTGACCTGGGACAGCACTACGAGCAGTACTTC

j_call: TRBJ2-7
v_call: TRBV6-1
clone_size: NA
d_call: NA
cdr3_aa: CASSEVVRTYEQYF
cdr3_nt: TGTGCCAGCAGTGAAGTGGTCCGGACCTACGAGCAGTACTTC

j_call: TRBJ2-3
v_call: TRBV10-3
clone_size: few
d_call: NA
cdr3_aa: CAISDRGAGTDTQYF
cdr3_nt: TGTGCCATCAGTGACAGGGGGGCAGGCACAGATACGCAGTATTTT

j_call: TRBJ2-2
v_call: TRBV25-1
clone_size: NA
d_call: NA
cdr3_aa: CASSEVLLEGTGELFF
cdr3_nt: TGTGCCAGCAGTGAGGTCCTCCTCGAGGGCACCGGGGAGCTGTTTTTT

j_call: TRBJ2-2
v_call: TRBV7-2
clone_size: NA
d_call: NA
cdr3_aa: CASSLAPTGELFF
cdr3_nt: TGTGCCAGCAGCTTAGCACCTACCGGGGAGCTGTTTTTT

j_call: TRBJ1-2
v_call: TRBV6-5
clone_size: NA
d_call: NA
cdr3_aa: CASSRRVELNGYTF
cdr3_nt: TGTGCCAGCAGTCGACGGGTGGAATTGAATGGCTACACCTTC

j_call: TRBJ2-5
v_call: TRBV30
clone_size: NA
d_call: TRBD2
cdr3_aa: CAWSARTGTSGKVRETQYF
cdr3_nt: TGTGCCTGGAGTGCCCGGACAGGGACTAGCGGGAAGGTTAGAGAGACCCAGTACTTC

j_call: TRBJ2-1
v_call: TRBV9
clone_size: once
d_call: NA
cdr3_aa: CASSAARVSHNEQFF
cdr3_nt: TGTGCCAGCAGCGCCGCTCGGGTGAGTCATAATGAGCAGTTCTTC

j_call: TRBJ2-3
v_call: TRBV15
clone_size: NA
d_call: TRBD1
cdr3_aa: CATSRNPPDRGDTQYF
cdr3_nt: TGTGCCACCAGCAGAAACCCCCCCGACAGGGGAGATACGCAGTATTTT

j_call: TRBJ1-3
v_call: TRBV7-9
clone_size: many
d_call: TRBD1
cdr3_aa: CASSAWTGRSGNTIYF
cdr3_nt: TGTGCCAGCAGCGCCTGGACAGGACGCTCTGGAAACACCATATATTTT

j_call: TRBJ2-3
v_call: TRBV12-2
clone_size: NA
d_call: NA
cdr3_aa: CASRLDQRSTDTQYF
cdr3_nt: TGTGCAAGTCGCTTAGACCAGCGGTCCACAGATACGCAGTATTTT

j_call: TRBJ2-2
v_call: TRBV6-5
clone_size: NA
d_call: NA
cdr3_aa: CATFRINTGELFF
cdr3_nt: TGTGCCACCTTCAGGATAAACACCGGGGAGCTGTTTTTT

j_call: TRBJ1-1
v_call: TRBV4-1
clone_size: NA
d_call: NA
cdr3_aa: CASSQEERVAFF
cdr3_nt: TGCGCCAGCAGCCAAGAGGAGCGGGTAGCTTTCTTT

j_call: TRBJ1-2
v_call: TRBV4-1
clone_size: NA
d_call: NA
cdr3_aa: CASSQAPGRINYGYTF
cdr3_nt: TGCGCCAGCAGCCAAGCTCCCGGGCGGATAAACTATGGCTACACCTTC

j_call: TRBJ2-5
v_call: TRBV30
clone_size: few
d_call: NA
cdr3_aa: CAWREGGRETQYF
cdr3_nt: TGTGCCTGGAGAGAAGGGGGACGGGAGACCCAGTACTTC

j_call: TRBJ2-7
v_call: TRBV4-3
clone_size: once
d_call: TRBD1
cdr3_aa: CASSQAWDRVHEQYF
cdr3_nt: TGCGCCAGCAGCCAAGCCTGGGACAGGGTCCACGAGCAGTACTTC

j_call: TRBJ1-2
v_call: TRBV25-1
clone_size: NA
d_call: NA
cdr3_aa: CASSTTGGYTF
cdr3_nt: TGTGCCAGCAGTACTACGGGTGGCTACACCTTC

j_call: TRBJ2-7
v_call: TRBV4-3
clone_size: NA
d_call: NA
cdr3_aa: CASSQDPLYEQYF
cdr3_nt: TGCGCCAGCAGCCAAGATCCCCTCTACGAGCAGTACTTC

j_call: TRBJ1-1
v_call: TRBV14
clone_size: NA
d_call: NA
cdr3_aa: CASSHFDAVEAFF
cdr3_nt: TGTGCCAGCAGCCATTTTGACGCGGTTGAAGCTTTCTTT

j_call: TRBJ2-7
v_call: TRBV7-2
clone_size: NA
d_call: NA
cdr3_aa: CASSLGWDAGYEQYF
cdr3_nt: TGTGCCAGCAGCTTAGGCTGGGATGCAGGATACGAGCAGTACTTC

j_call: TRBJ2-7
v_call: TRBV6-1
clone_size: NA
d_call: NA
cdr3_aa: CASSDYETGTPEQYF
cdr3_nt: TGTGCCAGCAGTGACTACGAGACAGGAACTCCTGAGCAGTACTTC

j_call: TRBJ1-1
v_call: TRBV30
clone_size: NA
d_call: NA
cdr3_aa: CAWGVGGDLRAFF
cdr3_nt: TGTGCCTGGGGTGTCGGGGGGGACCTCAGAGCTTTCTTT

j_call: TRBJ2-2
v_call: TRBV4-2
clone_size: NA
d_call: TRBD2
cdr3_aa: CASSPVAGGPAGELFF
cdr3_nt: TGTGCCAGCAGCCCCGTAGCGGGAGGGCCGGCCGGGGAGCTGTTTTTT

j_call: TRBJ1-5
v_call: TRBV4-2
clone_size: medium-sized
d_call: NA
cdr3_aa: CASSLDMGNQPQHF
cdr3_nt: TGTGCCAGCAGTCTCGACATGGGCAATCAGCCCCAGCATTTT

j_call: TRBJ2-7
v_call: TRBV4-1
clone_size: NA
d_call: NA
cdr3_aa: CASSQRDSYEQYF
cdr3_nt: TGCGCCAGCAGCCAGCGTGACAGCTACGAGCAGTACTTC

j_call: TRBJ2-6
v_call: TRBV9
clone_size: NA
d_call: NA
cdr3_aa: CASSVAGGAGANVLTF
cdr3_nt: TGTGCCAGCAGCGTAGCTGGGGGTGCCGGGGCCAACGTCCTGACTTTC

j_call: TRBJ2-1
v_call: TRBV7-8
clone_size: few
d_call: TRBD2
cdr3_aa: CASSFRVAGGPDEQFF
cdr3_nt: TGTGCCAGCAGCTTTCGAGTAGCGGGAGGTCCGGATGAGCAGTTCTTC

j_call: TRBJ1-2
v_call: TRBV6-6
clone_size: once
d_call: NA
cdr3_aa: CASSITTRYGYTF
cdr3_nt: TGTGCCAGCTCAATAACCACCCGCTATGGCTACACCTTC

j_call: TRBJ2-2
v_call: TRBV11-3
clone_size: NA
d_call: NA
cdr3_aa: CASSRATTGELFF
cdr3_nt: TGTGCCAGCAGCCGCGCGACCACCGGGGAGCTGTTTTTT

j_call: TRBJ2-3
v_call: TRBV21-1
clone_size: NA
d_call: NA
cdr3_aa: CASSKVHHTDTQYF
cdr3_nt: TGTGCCAGCAGCAAAGTACATCACACAGATACGCAGTATTTT

j_call: TRBJ2-3
v_call: TRBV14
clone_size: NA
d_call: TRBD2
cdr3_aa: CASSRAGLAGVVDTQYF
cdr3_nt: TGTGCCAGCAGCCGCGCGGGACTAGCGGGAGTTGTGGATACGCAGTATTTT

j_call: TRBJ2-3
v_call: TRBV9
clone_size: NA
d_call: TRBD2
cdr3_aa: CASSVGPAGGSSTDTQYF
cdr3_nt: TGTGCCAGCAGCGTAGGTCCAGCGGGGGGCTCTAGCACAGATACGCAGTATTTT

j_call: TRBJ2-3
v_call: TRBV20-1
clone_size: NA
d_call: TRBD2
cdr3_aa: CSAGTKESWAF
cdr3_nt: TGCAGTGCTGGGACTAAAGAGAGTTGGGCCTTT

j_call: TRBJ2-1
v_call: TRBV29-1
clone_size: NA
d_call: NA
cdr3_aa: CSVVAAAASSYNEQFF
cdr3_nt: TGCAGCGTTGTGGCCGCGGCAGCGAGCTCCTACAATGAGCAGTTCTTC

j_call: TRBJ1-1
v_call: TRBV7-9
clone_size: once
d_call: NA
cdr3_aa: CASSLVPQPKAFF
cdr3_nt: TGTGCCAGCAGCTTAGTTCCTCAACCTAAAGCTTTCTTT

j_call: TRBJ2-7
v_call: TRBV19
clone_size: NA
d_call: TRBD1
cdr3_aa: CASTRQGAGDEQYF
cdr3_nt: TGTGCCAGTACCCGACAGGGGGCTGGTGACGAGCAGTACTTC

j_call: TRBJ1-5
v_call: TRBV4-3
clone_size: NA
d_call: TRBD1
cdr3_aa: CASSQSTDRGSQHF
cdr3_nt: TGCGCCAGCAGCCAAAGTACCGACAGGGGATCGCAGCATTTT